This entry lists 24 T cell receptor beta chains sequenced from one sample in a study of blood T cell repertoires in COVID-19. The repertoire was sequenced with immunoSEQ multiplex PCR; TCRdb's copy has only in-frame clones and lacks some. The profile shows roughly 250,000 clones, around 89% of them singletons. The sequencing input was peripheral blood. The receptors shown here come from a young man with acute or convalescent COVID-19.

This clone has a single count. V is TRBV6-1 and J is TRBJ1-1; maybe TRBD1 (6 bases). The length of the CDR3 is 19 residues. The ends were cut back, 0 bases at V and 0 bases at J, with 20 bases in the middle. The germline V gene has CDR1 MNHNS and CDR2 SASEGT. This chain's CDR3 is CASSEAWILRGHLNTEAFF. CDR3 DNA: TGTGCCAGCAGTGAAGCGTGGATTTTGAGGGGACACTTGAACACTGAAGCTTTCTTT.

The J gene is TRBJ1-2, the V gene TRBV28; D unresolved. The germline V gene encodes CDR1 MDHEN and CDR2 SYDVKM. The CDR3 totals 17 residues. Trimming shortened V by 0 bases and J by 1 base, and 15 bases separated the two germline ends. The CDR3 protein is CASSLWGRGGHNYGYTF. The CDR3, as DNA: TGTGCCAGCAGTTTATGGGGCCGGGGAGGTCATAACTATGGCTACACCTTC.

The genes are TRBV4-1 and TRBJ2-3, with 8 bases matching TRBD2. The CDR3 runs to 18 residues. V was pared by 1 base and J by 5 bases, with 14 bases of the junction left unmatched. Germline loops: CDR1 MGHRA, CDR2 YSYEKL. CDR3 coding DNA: TGCGCCAGCAGCCAAGCCGGGAGGGCGGGAGGTTCAGGAGATACGCAGTATTTT. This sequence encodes CASSQAGRAGGSGDTQYF.

The CDR3 here is CASSLAAGGTYEQYF. The CDR3 DNA reads TGTGCCAGCAGCTTAGCAGCGGGGGGTACCTACGAGCAGTACTTC. The chain combines TRBV11-3 with TRBJ2-7, with TRBD2 identical over 9 bases. The CDR3 sequence is 15 residues long. CDR1 is SGHNT, CDR2 YENEEA, per germline. Trimming took 1 base from V and 2 from J; bases not matched to a gene: 3.

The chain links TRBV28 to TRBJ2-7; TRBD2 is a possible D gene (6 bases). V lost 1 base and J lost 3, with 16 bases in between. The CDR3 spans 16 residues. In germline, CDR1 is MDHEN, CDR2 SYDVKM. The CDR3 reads CASSLSILADNYEQYF. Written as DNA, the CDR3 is TGTGCCAGCAGTTTATCGATCTTAGCGGACAACTACGAGCAGTACTTC. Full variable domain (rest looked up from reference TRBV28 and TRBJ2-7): DVKVTQSSRYLVKRTGEKVFLECVQDMDHENMFWYRQDPGLGLRLIYFSYDVKMKEKGDIPEGYSVSREKKERFSLILESASTNQTSMYLCASSLSILADNYEQYFGPGTRLTVT.

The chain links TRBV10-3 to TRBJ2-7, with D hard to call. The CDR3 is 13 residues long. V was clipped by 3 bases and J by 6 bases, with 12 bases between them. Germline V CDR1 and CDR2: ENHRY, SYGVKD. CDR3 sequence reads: CAISDSYLVEQYF. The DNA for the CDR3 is TGTGCCATCAGTGATTCCTATTTAGTCGAGCAGTACTTC.

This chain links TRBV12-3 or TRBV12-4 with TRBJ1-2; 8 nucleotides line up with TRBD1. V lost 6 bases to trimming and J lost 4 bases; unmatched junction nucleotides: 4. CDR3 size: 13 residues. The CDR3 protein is CASSLQGAYGYTF. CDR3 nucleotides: TGTGCCAGCAGCCTCCAGGGGGCCTATGGCTACACCTTC.

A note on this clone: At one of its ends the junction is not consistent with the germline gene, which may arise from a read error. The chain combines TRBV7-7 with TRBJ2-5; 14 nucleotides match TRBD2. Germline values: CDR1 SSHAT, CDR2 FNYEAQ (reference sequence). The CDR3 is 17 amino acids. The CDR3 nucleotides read TGTGCTAGCAGCGCGAGACTAGCGGGGGGGGCGTCAGAGACCCAGTACTTC. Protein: CASSARLAGGASETQYF. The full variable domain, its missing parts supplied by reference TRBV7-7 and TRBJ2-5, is GAGVSQSPRYKVTKRGQDVTLRCDPISSHATLYWYQQALGQGPEFLTYFNYEAQPDKSGLPSDRFSAERPEGSISTLTIQRTEQRDSAMYRCASSARLAGGASETQYFGPGTRLLVL.

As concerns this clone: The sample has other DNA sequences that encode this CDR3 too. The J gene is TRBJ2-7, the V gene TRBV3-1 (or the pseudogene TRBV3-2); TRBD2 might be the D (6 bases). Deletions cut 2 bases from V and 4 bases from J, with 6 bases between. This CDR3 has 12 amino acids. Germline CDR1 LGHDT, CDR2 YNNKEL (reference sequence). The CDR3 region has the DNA TGTGCCAGCAGCCAACGGGGGTACGAGCAGTACTTC. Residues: CASSQRGYEQYF.

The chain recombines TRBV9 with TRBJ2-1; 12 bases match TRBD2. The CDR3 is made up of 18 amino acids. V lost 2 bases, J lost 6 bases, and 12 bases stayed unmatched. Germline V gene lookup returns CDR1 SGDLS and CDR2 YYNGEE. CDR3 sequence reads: CASSVKGLAGKDGNEQFF. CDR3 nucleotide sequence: TGTGCCAGCAGCGTGAAGGGACTAGCGGGCAAGGACGGCAATGAGCAGTTCTTC.

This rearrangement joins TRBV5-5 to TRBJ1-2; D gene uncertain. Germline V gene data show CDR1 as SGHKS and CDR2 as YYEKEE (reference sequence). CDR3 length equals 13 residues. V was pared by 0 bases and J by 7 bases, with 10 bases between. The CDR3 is CASSLDPTGGYTF. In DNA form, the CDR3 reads TGTGCCAGCAGCTTGGACCCAACGGGTGGCTACACCTTC.

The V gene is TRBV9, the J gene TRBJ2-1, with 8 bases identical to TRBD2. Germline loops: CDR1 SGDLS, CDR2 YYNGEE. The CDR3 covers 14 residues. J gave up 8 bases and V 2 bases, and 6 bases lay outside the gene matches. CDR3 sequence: CASSVSGRWDEQFF. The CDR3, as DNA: TGTGCCAGCAGCGTCAGCGGGAGATGGGATGAGCAGTTCTTC.

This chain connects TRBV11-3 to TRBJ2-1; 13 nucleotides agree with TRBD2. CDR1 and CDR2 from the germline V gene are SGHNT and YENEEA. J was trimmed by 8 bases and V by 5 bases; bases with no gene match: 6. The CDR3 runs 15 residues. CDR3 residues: CASSQLAGGHYEQFF. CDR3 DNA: TGTGCCAGCAGCCAACTAGCGGGAGGGCATTATGAGCAGTTCTTC.

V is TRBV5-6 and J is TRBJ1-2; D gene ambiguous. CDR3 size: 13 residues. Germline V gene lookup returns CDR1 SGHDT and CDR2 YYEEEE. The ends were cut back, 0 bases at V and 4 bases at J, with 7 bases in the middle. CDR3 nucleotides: TGTGCCAGCAGCTTGGAACAGATCTATGGCTACACCTTC. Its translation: CASSLEQIYGYTF.

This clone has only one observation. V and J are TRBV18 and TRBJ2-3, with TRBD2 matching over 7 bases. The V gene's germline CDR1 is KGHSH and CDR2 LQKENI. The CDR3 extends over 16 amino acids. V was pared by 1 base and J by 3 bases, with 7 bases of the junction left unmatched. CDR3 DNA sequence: TGTGCCAGCTCACCACTCCCTGGGGGGGTGACAGATACGCAGTATTTT. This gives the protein CASSPLPGGVTDTQYF. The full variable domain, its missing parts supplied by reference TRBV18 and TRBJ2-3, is NAGVMQNPRHLVRRRGQEARLRCSPMKGHSHVYWYRQLPEEGLKFMVYLQKENIIDESGMPKERFSAEFPKEGPSILRIQQVVRGDSAAYFCASSPLPGGVTDTQYFGPGTRLTVL.

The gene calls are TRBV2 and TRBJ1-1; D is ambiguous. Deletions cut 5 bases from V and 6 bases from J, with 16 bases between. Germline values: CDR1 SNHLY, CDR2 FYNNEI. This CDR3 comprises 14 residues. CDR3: CASSLRRLGSEAFF. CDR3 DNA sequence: TGTGCCAGCAGTCTGAGGCGCTTGGGTTCTGAAGCTTTCTTT.

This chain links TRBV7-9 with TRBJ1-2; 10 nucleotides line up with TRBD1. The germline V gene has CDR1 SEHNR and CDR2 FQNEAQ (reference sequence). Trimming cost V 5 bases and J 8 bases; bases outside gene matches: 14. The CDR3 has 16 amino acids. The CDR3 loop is CASSQGWGTGARGYTF. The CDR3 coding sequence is TGTGCCAGCAGCCAAGGGTGGGGGACAGGGGCTCGCGGCTACACCTTC.

The CDR3 loop is CASSNGLAATYEQYF. CDR3 sequence (DNA): TGTGCCAGCAGTAACGGACTAGCCGCCACCTACGAGCAGTACTTC. The V and J genes are TRBV6-6 and TRBJ2-7, with TRBD2 matching 8 bases. V was pared by 5 bases and J by 2 bases, with 8 bases of the junction left unmatched. The germline V gene encodes CDR1 MNHNY and CDR2 SVGAGI (reference sequence). The CDR3 totals 15 residues.

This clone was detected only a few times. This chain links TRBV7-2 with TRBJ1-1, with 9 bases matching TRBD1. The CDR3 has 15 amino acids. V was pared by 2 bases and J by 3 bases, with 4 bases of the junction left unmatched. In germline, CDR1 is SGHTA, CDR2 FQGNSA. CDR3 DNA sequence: TGTGCCAGCAGCTTATTCCGACAGGGGGACACTGAAGCTTTCTTT. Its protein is CASSLFRQGDTEAFF.

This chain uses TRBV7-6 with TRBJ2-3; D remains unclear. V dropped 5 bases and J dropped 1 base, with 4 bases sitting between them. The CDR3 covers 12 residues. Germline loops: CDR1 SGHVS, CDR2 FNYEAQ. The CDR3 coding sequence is TGTGCCAGCAGCACAGGCACAGATACGCAGTATTTT. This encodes CASSTGTDTQYF.

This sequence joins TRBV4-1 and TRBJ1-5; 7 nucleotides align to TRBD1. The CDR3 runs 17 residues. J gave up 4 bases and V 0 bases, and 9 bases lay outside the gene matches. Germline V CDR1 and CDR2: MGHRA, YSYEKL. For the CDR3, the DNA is TGCGCCAGCAGCCAAGAATTGGGACAGCTCGGGAATCAGCCCCAGCATTTT. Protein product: CASSQELGQLGNQPQHF.

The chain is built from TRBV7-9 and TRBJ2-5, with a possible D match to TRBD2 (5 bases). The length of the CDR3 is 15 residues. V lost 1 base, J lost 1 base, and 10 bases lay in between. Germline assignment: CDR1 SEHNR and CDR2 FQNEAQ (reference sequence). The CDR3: CASSLVSSPQETQYF. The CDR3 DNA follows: TGTGCCAGCAGCTTAGTCTCTAGCCCCCAAGAGACCCAGTACTTC.

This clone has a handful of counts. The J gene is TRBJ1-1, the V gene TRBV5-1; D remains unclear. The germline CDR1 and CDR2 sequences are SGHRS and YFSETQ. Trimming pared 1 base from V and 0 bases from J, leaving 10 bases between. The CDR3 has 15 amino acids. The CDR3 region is CASSLSAGVNTEAFF. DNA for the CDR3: TGCGCCAGCAGCTTGTCAGCCGGGGTGAACACTGAAGCTTTCTTT.

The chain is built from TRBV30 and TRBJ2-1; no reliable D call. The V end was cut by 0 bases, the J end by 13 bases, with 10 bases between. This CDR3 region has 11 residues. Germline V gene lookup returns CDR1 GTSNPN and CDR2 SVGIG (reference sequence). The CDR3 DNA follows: TGTGCCTGGAGTGTACGGTCTCGTCAGTTCTTC. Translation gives CAWSVRSRQFF. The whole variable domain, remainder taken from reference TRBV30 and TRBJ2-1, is SQTIHQWPATLVQPVGSPLSLECTVEGTSNPNLYWYRQAAGRGLQLLFYSVGIGQISSEVPQNLSASRPQDRQFILSSKKLLLSDSGFYLCAWSVRSRQFFGPGTRLTVL.